This T cell receptor (beta chain) was sequenced for a study of blood T cell repertoires in COVID-19 (dated by TCRdb to the early 2020s). Study-level background: Samples from collaborators originated in the United States, Italy and Spain and spanned both the acute and convalescent phases of COVID-19. The material from the prospective study consisted of cDNA or gDNA derived from T cells, B-cell-depleted T cells, or PBMCs. Subjects who had been exposed to COVID-19, were actively infected with it, or had recovered from it provided the deeply sampled blood TCRbeta repertoires that made up the dataset. A freely available public database, intended as a resource for researchers studying the immune response to SARS-CoV-2, is where the repertoires were released. Samples came from the ongoing ImmuneRACE study (first 160 participants) plus 1,254 subjects from 6 global collaborators. The sample metadata nearly always contained a de-identified subject ID, COVID-19 status, age in years and sex. Where available, HLA class I and class II types were taken from metadata supplied by the sample provider and were not determined by assay-based typing.

As to this clone: Its recognized antigen is unknown. Within one base of it there is no much larger clone, and no base qualities were kept.

The study at large found these results: Clinical and demographic metadata were provided uncurated, with the amount varying by source and participant.

V is pruned by 1 base and J by 3 bases, leaving 1 base of the junction without a gene match. According to the germline V gene, CDR1 reads SGHDN and CDR2 reads FVKESK. From its cysteine to its phenylalanine, the CDR3 spans 14 amino acids. The DNA shown is the 42-base CDR3, in frame from base 1. TCRbeta CDR3 regions were amplified from genomic DNA by means of the immunoSEQ Assay, a bias-controlled multiplex PCR. Concerning the study's data processing: The number of nucleated cells in each sample was estimated by amplification of reference gene primers within the assay. Sequence reads were collapsed and filtered to measure the absolute abundance of every unique TCRbeta CDR3 rearrangement. For each sample, productive Simpson clonality was calculated as the square root of Simpson's diversity index across productive rearrangements. TCRdb re-hosts the immuneACCESS table, in-frame sequences only. Its copies lack some clones; in the studies checked, an unresolved V gene accounts for under half of them, and the cause for the rest is not known. The V and J calls and clone size come from that table; D and trimming were worked out from the DNA. This sample holds about 300,000 clones; roughly 88% were observed only once. The ten largest clones take up about 1.6% of the sample.

Each collaborating institution followed its own protocols to collect whole blood in K2EDTA tubes. For TCRbeta analysis, collaborator samples were shipped as frozen whole blood, as isolated PBMCs, or as DNA extracted from either sample type. The rearrangement joined TRBV14 to TRBJ2-3; 7 bases in the middle match TRBD2. This receptor was obtained from a woman between 45 and 65 years old with acute or convalescent COVID-19. The specimen was peripheral blood. CDR3 reads: CASSQAGGTDTQYF. The nucleotide sequence reads as follows: TGTGCCAGCAGCCAAGCCGGGGGGACAGATACGCAGTATTTT. The CDR3, completed at both ends by the reference TRBV14 and TRBJ2-3 genes, gives the full variable domain EAGVTQFPSHSVIEKGQTVTLRCDPISGHDNLYWYRRVMGKEIKFLLHFVKESKQDESGMPNNRFLAERTGGTYSTLKVQPAELEDSGVYFCASSQAGGTDTQYFGPGTRLTVL.